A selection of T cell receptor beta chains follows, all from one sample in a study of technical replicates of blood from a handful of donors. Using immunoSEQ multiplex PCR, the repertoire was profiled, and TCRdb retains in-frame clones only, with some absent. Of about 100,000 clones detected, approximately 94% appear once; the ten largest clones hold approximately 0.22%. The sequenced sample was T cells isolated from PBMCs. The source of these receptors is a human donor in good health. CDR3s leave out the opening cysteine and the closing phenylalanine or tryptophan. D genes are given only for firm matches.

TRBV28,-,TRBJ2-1,ASEVENEQF
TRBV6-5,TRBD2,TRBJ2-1,ASMGLAEYNEQF
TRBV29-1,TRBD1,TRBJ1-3,SVEGLVSDRGGNTIY
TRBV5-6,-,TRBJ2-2,ASTSPYRSAGELF
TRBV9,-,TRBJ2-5,ASSVERGETQY
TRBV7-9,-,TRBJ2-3,ASRTKTTDTQY
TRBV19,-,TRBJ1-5,ASSAEGRYPPQH
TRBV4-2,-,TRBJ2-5,ASSQARPAYQETQY
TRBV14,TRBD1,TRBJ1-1,ASSQVYPPGQGGSDTEAF
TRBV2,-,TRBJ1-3,ASGGYSGNTIY